The 5 T cell receptor beta chains presented below share a single source sample, sequenced in a study of human T cells and chemical hapten exposure. TCRdb reanalysed the RACE reads using MiXCR and keeps one entry per CDR3 protein. This sample has tens of thousands of distinct CDR3 sequences, with 10% to 12% found just once. Time point noted: pre-sensitization, week 0. The treatment was: therapeutic diphenylcyclopropenone sensitization with weekly scalp DPC. This material consisted of whole blood, taken in connection with sensitization to the hapten diphenylcyclopropenone (DPC). Receptor source: a woman in her thirties or forties with alopecia areata. Some clones in this sample may be carry-over from other donors' samples.

In this sample, this clonotype turned up many times. V is TRBV9 and J is TRBJ1-1, with D hard to call. Germline loops: CDR1 SGDLS, CDR2 YYNGEE. The CDR3 covers 15 residues. V gave up 4 bases and J gave up 4 bases, with 17 bases separating them. The CDR3 reads CASSPVGLSSTEAFF. The CDR3 coding sequence is TGTGCCAGCAGCCCCGTGGGTCTCTCAAGCACTGAAGCTTTCTTT.

The chain uses TRBV12-3 or TRBV12-4 and TRBJ2-7, with D possibly TRBD1 on 5 matching bases. With 4 bases removed from V and 2 bases from J, the gap between germline ends came to 12 bases. The CDR3 totals 14 residues. The CDR3 nucleotides are TGTGCCAGCAGTTCGACAGTGAGGACCTACGAGCAGTACTTC. It yields the protein CASSSTVRTYEQYF.

This clonotype was counted many times. The chain uses TRBV10-1 and TRBJ1-1, with D possibly matching TRBD1 (5 bases). The ends were cut back, 1 base at V and 3 bases at J, with 12 bases in the middle. This CDR3 contains 15 residues. CDR1 is WNHNN, CDR2 SYGVQD, per germline (reference sequence). The CDR3 here is CASSELRGADTEAFF. CDR3 coding DNA: TGCGCCAGCAGTGAGTTGAGAGGGGCGGACACTGAAGCTTTCTTT.

This clonotype was picked up a small number of times. The rearrangement links TRBV7-2 to TRBJ1-4; D not resolved. Trimming shortened V by 2 bases and J by 8 bases, and 9 bases separated the two germline ends. The CDR3 has 13 residues. Germline lookup yields CDR1 SGHTA and CDR2 FQGNSA. The DNA of the CDR3 is TGTGCCAGCAGCTTATCTGGGGAGGAAAAACTGTTTTTT. It translates to CASSLSGEEKLFF. Drawing the rest from reference TRBV7-2 and TRBJ1-4, the complete variable domain is GAGVSQSPSNKVTEKGKDVELRCDPISGHTALYWYRQSLGQGLEFLIYFQGNSAPDKSGLPSDRFSAERTGGSVSTLTIQRTQQEDSAVYLCASSLSGEEKLFFGSGTQLSVL.

This clonotype was seen only a few times. The rearrangement joins TRBV6-2 or TRBV6-3 to TRBJ1-5, with D perhaps matching TRBD1 (6 bases). CDR1 is MNHEY and CDR2 is SVGEGT in the germline V gene. V lost 2 bases, J lost 3 bases, and 14 bases lay in between. This CDR3 contains 16 residues. The CDR3 loop reads CASSYEPGGINQPQHF. The CDR3 DNA reads TGTGCCAGCAGTTACGAGCCCGGGGGCATCAATCAGCCCCAGCATTTT.